This is a list of T cell receptor beta chains from one sample in a study of OX40 agonist ivuxolimab in advanced cancers. The method was immunoSEQ multiplex PCR; TCRdb's version includes in-frame clones alone and lacks a portion of them. The data show roughly 120,000 clones, approximately 90% seen once. This material consisted of CD4+ or CD8+ T cells sorted from blood, taken in a trial of the OX40 agonist ivuxolimab. The receptors shown here come from an adult with an advanced solid tumor such as melanoma, head and neck, liver or kidney cancer. The CDR3 runs from the conserved cysteine through the conserved F or W. Each record gives: clone size, V gene, J gene, D gene, CDR3 protein, CDR3 DNA. The D gene is left open where the match is weak. Part of the rows lack a size; the others show once, few, many or a class for expanded clones.

>few|TRBV19|TRBJ1-2|.
CASSQSRDEADGYTF
TGTGCCAGTAGCCAATCCAGGGATGAGGCAGATGGCTACACCTTC
>.|TRBV27|TRBJ2-2|TRBD2
CASSSWTSGEVRTGELFF
TGTGCCAGCAGTTCGTGGACTAGCGGGGAGGTACGGACCGGGGAGCTGTTTTTT
>.|TRBV15|TRBJ1-2|.
CATSRAGTSNYGYTF
TGTGCCACCAGCAGAGCAGGAACCTCTAACTATGGCTACACCTTC
>.|TRBV6-5|TRBJ1-1|.
CASSYSYSTEAFF
TGTGCCAGCAGTTACTCTTACAGCACTGAAGCTTTCTTT
>.|TRBV6-1|TRBJ2-3|TRBD1
CASSRDSNTDTQYF
TGTGCCAGCAGTCGGGACAGCAACACAGATACGCAGTATTTT
>.|TRBV27|TRBJ1-4|.
CASSLAGPREKLFF
TGTGCCAGCAGTTTGGCAGGGCCTAGAGAAAAACTGTTTTTT
>.|TRBV6-5|TRBJ1-5|TRBD1
CASSSDRGQSQPQHF
TGTGCCAGCAGCTCGGACAGGGGGCAGAGTCAGCCCCAGCATTTT
>.|TRBV27|TRBJ2-3|TRBD1
CASSDGAGTGADTQYF
TGTGCCAGCAGTGACGGGGCCGGGACAGGGGCAGATACGCAGTATTTT
>.|TRBV5-6|TRBJ1-5|.
CASSPGGGNQPQHF
TGTGCCAGCAGCCCGGGAGGGGGCAATCAGCCCCAGCATTTT
>.|TRBV6-1|TRBJ2-7|TRBD1
CASKTGTVFYEQYF
TGTGCCAGCAAGACCGGGACAGTTTTCTACGAGCAGTACTTC
>.|TRBV7-3|TRBJ1-4|TRBD1
CASSPGTVLNEKLFF
TGTGCCAGCAGCCCCGGGACAGTTTTAAATGAAAAACTGTTTTTT
>.|TRBV7-9|TRBJ1-3|.
CASSLASGPTTGNTIYF
TGTGCCAGCAGCTTAGCCTCGGGTCCAACCACGGGAAACACCATATATTTT
>.|TRBV28|TRBJ1-1|.
CASSPQGNTEAFF
TGTGCCAGCAGTCCCCAGGGTAACACTGAAGCTTTCTTT
>.|TRBV30|TRBJ1-1|.
CAWSVLSGMNTEAFF
TGTGCCTGGAGTGTACTGTCGGGCATGAACACTGAAGCTTTCTTT
>once|TRBV7-2|TRBJ2-5|TRBD2
CASSFTGTSHGETQYF
TGTGCCAGCAGCTTCACCGGGACTAGTCATGGAGAGACCCAGTACTTC
>.|TRBV7-8|TRBJ2-3|TRBD2
CASSKGLAGATTDTQYF
TGTGCCAGCAGCAAGGGACTAGCGGGAGCGACCACAGATACGCAGTATTTT
>.|TRBV7-9|TRBJ2-1|.
CASSLKGLSSYNEQFF
TGTGCCAGCAGCTTAAAGGGGCTGAGCTCCTACAATGAGCAGTTCTTC
>.|TRBV18|TRBJ2-7|TRBD1
CASSPTTGQGNHEQYF
TGTGCCAGCTCACCAACAACGGGACAGGGCAACCACGAGCAGTACTTC
>.|TRBV6-7|TRBJ1-6|.
CASSYPQVEGINSPLHF
TGTGCCAGCAGTTACCCGCAGGTGGAGGGGATTAATTCACCCCTCCACTTT
>once|TRBV14|TRBJ2-7|.
CASSPGYEQYF
TGTGCCAGCAGCCCCGGGTACGAGCAGTACTTC
>.|TRBV2|TRBJ1-4|.
CASGGGDRDLTNEKLFF
TGTGCCAGCGGGGGAGGGGATAGAGATTTAACTAATGAAAAACTGTTTTTT
>.|TRBV18|TRBJ2-1|TRBD2
CASSPLTTSGRNNEQFF
TGTGCCAGCTCACCCTTAACAACTAGCGGGAGAAACAATGAGCAGTTCTTC
>.|TRBV14|TRBJ2-1|TRBD2
CASRLHSGIVEQFF
TGTGCCAGCAGGCTTCATAGCGGGATAGTTGAGCAGTTCTTC
>.|TRBV25-1|TRBJ2-5|TRBD1
CASTSRDSTLETQYF
TGTGCCAGCACATCCCGGGACAGTACTTTGGAGACCCAGTACTTC
>.|TRBV10-3|TRBJ1-4|.
CAISGQENEKLFF
TGTGCCATCAGTGGACAGGAGAATGAAAAACTGTTTTTT
>.|TRBV28|TRBJ2-1|TRBD2
CASTLSSSGGYNEQFF
TGTGCCAGCACCCTTTCTTCTAGCGGGGGTTACAATGAGCAGTTCTTC
>.|TRBV2|TRBJ2-2|.
CASSEGGWAGELFF
TGTGCCAGCAGTGAGGGAGGTTGGGCCGGGGAGCTGTTTTTT
>.|TRBV11-3|TRBJ2-7|TRBD1
CASADRGPYEQYF
TGTGCCAGCGCAGACAGGGGCCCCTACGAGCAGTACTTC
>.|TRBV5-6|TRBJ1-5|TRBD1
CASSSTGRSQPQHF
TGTGCCAGCAGCTCGACAGGGAGGTCCCAGCCCCAGCATTTT
>.|TRBV19|TRBJ2-2|TRBD2
CASKGSLAGGPLALSNANTGELFF
TGTGCCAGTAAGGGCTCACTAGCGGGAGGGCCCCTAGCCCTTTCAAACGCGAACACCGGGGAGCTGTTTTTT
>.|TRBV4-3|TRBJ2-3|.
CASSQQGGGLSDTQYF
TGCGCCAGCAGCCAGCAGGGAGGCGGCCTGTCAGATACGCAGTATTTT
>.|TRBV28|TRBJ2-3|TRBD2
CASSPTLAFGTDTQYF
TGTGCCAGCAGCCCGACACTAGCGTTCGGCACAGATACGCAGTATTTT
>.|TRBV28|TRBJ1-2|.
CASSSFGGRGATYGYTF
TGTGCCAGCAGTTCCTTCGGGGGCCGGGGGGCTACCTATGGCTACACCTTC
>.|TRBV10-1|TRBJ2-5|TRBD2
CASSESGGGETQYF
TGCGCCAGCAGTGAGTCTGGGGGGGGAGAGACCCAGTACTTC
>.|TRBV9|TRBJ2-2|TRBD2
CASSVGLVDTGELFF
TGTGCCAGCAGCGTCGGACTAGTGGACACCGGGGAGCTGTTTTTT
>.|TRBV5-1|TRBJ2-3|TRBD1
CASSLAPGGNPFPRDTQYF
TGCGCCAGCAGCTTGGCTCCAGGGGGAAACCCGTTCCCTCGAGATACGCAGTATTTT
>.|TRBV27|TRBJ2-1|.
CASSPGRTRNNEQFF
TGTGCCAGCAGTCCCGGGAGAACCAGGAACAATGAGCAGTTCTTC
>.|TRBV11-1|TRBJ1-3|.
CASSLVEGNTIYF
TGTGCCAGCAGCTTAGTGGAAGGAAACACCATATATTTT
>.|TRBV10-2|TRBJ2-7|TRBD1
CASSEEGQSYEQYF
TGCGCCAGCAGTGAAGAGGGACAGTCCTACGAGCAGTACTTC
>.|TRBV7-3|TRBJ2-3|.
CASSLAGGTIDTQYF
TGTGCCAGCAGCTTAGCCGGCGGGACCATAGATACGCAGTATTTT
>.|TRBV5-1|TRBJ1-4|.
CASSLAAKGEEKLFF
TGCGCCAGCAGCTTGGCCGCGAAGGGAGAAGAAAAACTGTTTTTT
>.|TRBV9|TRBJ2-7|TRBD1
CASSSPGQGSGEQYF
TGTGCCAGCAGCAGCCCGGGACAGGGATCTGGGGAGCAGTACTTC
>.|TRBV4-1|TRBJ2-7|.
CASSRLGDRGYEQYF
TGCGCCAGCAGTCGCCTGGGGGACCGGGGCTACGAGCAGTACTTC
>.|TRBV27|TRBJ2-4|.
CASQTLAKNIQYF
TGTGCCAGCCAGACATTAGCCAAAAACATTCAGTACTTC
>.|TRBV19|TRBJ2-7|.
CASSGFGRGWDEQYF
TGTGCCAGTAGTGGATTCGGGAGAGGGTGGGACGAGCAGTACTTC
>.|TRBV18|TRBJ2-7|.
CASSSLQIASYEQYF
TGTGCCAGCTCGTCCCTTCAGATAGCCTCCTACGAGCAGTACTTC
>.|TRBV4-2|TRBJ2-3|.
CASSQVTSRLPDTQYF
TGTGCCAGCAGCCAAGTGACTAGTCGGCTCCCAGATACGCAGTATTTT
>.|TRBV7-3|TRBJ1-3|.
CASSLGGAGNTIYF
TGTGCCAGCAGCTTGGGGGGGGCTGGAAACACCATATATTTT
>.|TRBV18|TRBJ1-1|.
CASSPSQTGANTEAFF
TGTGCCAGCTCACCAAGTCAAACAGGCGCGAACACTGAAGCTTTCTTT
>.|TRBV19|TRBJ1-5|.
CASSIGQRGDGNQPQHF
TGTGCCAGTAGTATAGGACAGCGTGGGGATGGCAATCAGCCCCAGCATTTT
>.|TRBV30|TRBJ1-4|.
CAWSVRGAREKLFF
TGTGCCTGGAGTGTACGAGGGGCGCGTGAAAAACTGTTTTTT